These 6 T cell receptor beta chains originate from one sample sequenced in a study of blood T cell repertoires in COVID-19. Profiled with immunoSEQ multiplex PCR; TCRdb holds only in-frame clones, not every one. The sample has fewer than 250,000 clones, almost 85% seen once; the top ten hold under 4.5%. Sample: peripheral blood. These receptor sequences come from a man between 45 and 60 years old with acute or convalescent COVID-19.

This chain links TRBV5-4 with TRBJ1-2; D unresolved. Trimming removed 4 bases at V and 5 bases at J, with 21 bases between. Germline CDR1 and CDR2: SGHNT and YYREEE (reference sequence). The CDR3 totals 16 residues. This CDR3 reads CASSLRERASPYGYTF. CDR3 bases: TGTGCCAGCAGCCTTCGTGAGCGGGCGAGCCCTTATGGCTACACCTTC.

The CDR3 loop is CASSILEVRGQPQHF. The CDR3 bases are TGTGCCAGTAGTATACTAGAGGTCCGGGGTCAGCCCCAGCATTTT. This chain uses TRBV19 with TRBJ1-5; D gene ambiguous. The CDR3 runs 15 residues. Germline CDR1 and CDR2: LNHDA and SQIVND (reference sequence). Deletions cut 2 bases from V and 6 bases from J, with 14 bases between.

This clone showed up just once. The chain has TRBV3-1 (or the pseudogene TRBV3-2) and TRBJ1-1; 10 bases line up with TRBD1. Germline V gene lookup returns CDR1 LGHDT and CDR2 YNNKEL (reference sequence). Unmatched junction bases numbered 2, after V lost 1 base and J lost 0 bases. This CDR3 contains 16 residues. The CDR3 DNA reads TGTGCCAGCAGCCAAGGGGACAGGGGATTGAACACTGAAGCTTTCTTT. It codes for CASSQGDRGLNTEAFF.

The chain uses TRBV27 and TRBJ2-2; 8 bases match TRBD2. Germline CDR1 reads MNHEY; CDR2 reads SMNVEV (reference sequence). With 5 bases clipped from V and 6 bases from J, the junction kept 11 bases outside the gene matches. There are 16 residues in the CDR3. Here the CDR3 DNA reads TGTGCCAGCAGTGCCCTCGGGGCGGGGGGCCCCGGGGAGCTGTTTTTT. Its translation: CASSALGAGGPGELFF.

The chain combines TRBV14 with TRBJ1-4; no firm D call. The CDR3 runs 15 residues. Between the trimmed V and J ends, which lost 0 bases and 0 bases, there was a span of 5 bases. The germline V gene has CDR1 SGHDN and CDR2 FVKESK. CDR3 residues: CASSQDTATNEKLFF. The CDR3 DNA sequence: TGTGCCAGCAGCCAAGATACAGCAACTAATGAAAAACTGTTTTTT.

The chain carries TRBV6-5 and TRBJ2-7; tentative D call: TRBD2 (6 bases). The CDR3 is 15 amino acids. The ends were cut back, 1 base at V and 2 bases at J, with 12 bases in the middle. The germline V gene has CDR1 MNHEY and CDR2 SVGAGI. CDR3 region: CASSYWAGNPYEQYF. CDR3 nucleotide sequence: TGTGCCAGCAGTTACTGGGCGGGAAATCCCTACGAGCAGTACTTC.